The 7 T cell receptor beta chains listed next were all sequenced from one sample in a study of blood T cells in healthy people across ages (dated by TCRdb to between 2015 and 2017). Libraries were made using 5' RACE. Sequencing relied on an Illumina HiSeq 2500. The second PCR ran for about 6 to 12 cycles and used a J-beta primer mix along with a sample-barcoded 5' primer. The public reads were reanalyzed by TCRdb: fastp trimming at Q25, MiXCR alignment, in-frame beta chains only. Each entry merges the rows of one CDR3 protein and shows their most common DNA and genes. The sample data list around 1.5 million distinct CDR3 sequences, and 30% to 40% of these were observed just once. The ten largest clonotypes hold over 9% of the sample. The sequencing input was blood. The origin of the receptors is a woman aged 25 to 39 in good health.

This clonotype was observed a few times. The V gene is TRBV10-2, the J gene TRBJ2-5, with TRBD2 as a possible D gene (6 bases). CDR3 length: 15 residues. Germline CDR1 reads WSHSY; CDR2 reads SAAADI. V was clipped by 0 bases and J by 1 base, with 9 bases between them. The CDR3 loop reads CASSESPRGQETQYF. CDR3 DNA: TGCGCCAGCAGTGAGTCCCCGCGGGGCCAAGAGACCCAGTACTTC.

This rearrangement joins TRBV29-1 to TRBJ2-5; D may be TRBD2 (6 bases). The DNA end is a closer match to TRBJ2-7, so the J assignment may be wrong. CDR3 length equals 13 residues. Looked up from germline, CDR1 is SQVTM and CDR2 is ANQGSEA. The CDR3 DNA is TGCAGCGTTGGGGGGGTCGTCTTGACCGAGCAGTACTTC. Protein sequence: CSVGGVVLTEQYF.

The chain combines TRBV10-3 with TRBJ2-1; 13 positions match TRBD2. Per germline, CDR1 ENHRY and CDR2 SYGVKD. The CDR3 extends over 17 amino acids. V lost 2 bases, J lost 9 bases, and 10 bases stayed unmatched. The CDR3 nucleotides read TGTGCCATCAGTGAGGGGACTAGCGGGAAGGGGCGACGTGAGCAGTTCTTC. It is translated as CAISEGTSGKGRREQFF.

Points on this clonotype: A much more abundant neighbour one base away suggests this may be a read error. The rearrangement joins TRBV24-1 to TRBJ2-5; no clear D gene. The germline gives CDR1 KGHDR, CDR2 SFDVKD. V gave up 9 bases and J gave up 6 bases, with 16 bases separating them. The CDR3 covers 13 residues. The CDR3 coding sequence is TGTGCCACCGGAGATTCCGTGCGGAAGACCCAGTACTTC. This sequence encodes CATGDSVRKTQYF.

This rearrangement joins TRBV5-1 to TRBJ2-5, with 9 bases aligning to TRBD1. The end of the DNA aligns better with TRBJ2-7, so the J call may be wrong. The CDR3 consists of 16 residues. In germline, CDR1 is SGHRS, CDR2 YFSETQ. This CDR3 reads CASSLGQGGTRLEQYF. CDR3 coding DNA: TGCGCCAGCAGCTTGGGACAGGGGGGAACCCGCCTCGAGCAGTACTTC.

This chain joins TRBV29-1 and TRBJ1-2, with 10 bases that match TRBD1. Trimming removed 6 bases from V and 4 bases from J; junction bases left unmatched: 8. The CDR3 is 14 amino acids. Germline V gives CDR1 SQVTM, CDR2 ANQGSEA. The CDR3 sequence is CSVAGTGEAYGYTF. CDR3 nucleotides: TGCAGCGTGGCCGGGACAGGGGAGGCCTATGGCTACACCTTC.

J is TRBJ2-2 and V is TRBV27, with 8 bases matching TRBD2. Germline CDR1 MNHEY, CDR2 SMNVEV (reference sequence). There are 16 residues in the CDR3. V shed 3 bases, J shed 2 bases, and the junction held 5 bases outside the gene matches. CDR3 amino acids: CASSFIAGGNTGELFF. As DNA, the CDR3 is TGTGCCAGCAGTTTCATTGCGGGGGGTAACACCGGGGAGCTGTTTTTT.